This T cell receptor (beta chain) originates from a study of cytomegalovirus exposure and HLA in healthy donors. About the research overall: Unique TCR beta sequences numbering about 100 million came from around 180 million T cells in an earlier analysis.

Germline CDR1 and CDR2: SNHLY and FYNNEI. CDR3 length: 15 residues. With respect to this clone: Its antigen is unidentified. An end of the junction differs from the germline gene, which may be a read error.

Amplification used 60 Vbeta primers and 13 Jbeta primers. TCRdb's table, derived via immunoSEQ multiplex PCR, lists solely in-frame clones and lacks some. Here the sample spans tens of thousands of clones, about 66% being singletons. General study points: Fewer N-insertions (relative to the roughly 720-donor mean) were reportedly seen in an Asian-associated ancestry cluster in a later analysis. Later analysis suggested links between common viral pathogens and several top significant clusters.

The sequencing input was PBMCs. The chain combines TRBV2 with TRBJ1-4; possible D gene TRBD1, 5 bases. The receptor comes from a man aged 35-49 years in good health and CMV-seropositive. This CDR3 reads CASSEAHQGSEKLFF. In nucleotides, the CDR3 is TGTGCCAGCAGCGAAGCCCACCAGGGTAGTGAAAAACTGTTTTTT.